These T cell receptor beta chains were read from a single sample in a study of T cells after somatic rescue of genetic block. Measured with immunoSEQ multiplex PCR; TCRdb has only the in-frame clones, and not every one. Of some 9,100 clones in the sample, over 70% were seen once. Input material: peripheral blood mononuclear cells (PBMCs). These receptor sequences come from a boy aged 5-17 years. Both conserved end residues are part of each CDR3. Each record gives: D gene, clone size, V gene, J gene, CDR3 DNA, CDR3 protein. The D gene is left open where the match is weak. Clone size is not always given. Where it is, it says once, few, many or a class for expanded clones.

NA	NA	TRBV4-1	TRBJ1-2	TGCGCCAGCAGCCAACAGGGCTCCTATGGCTACACCTTC	CASSQQGSYGYTF
TRBD1	NA	TRBV18	TRBJ1-2	TGTGCCAGCTCAGCGGGACAGGGGGCTGTCTATGGCTACACCTTC	CASSAGQGAVYGYTF
NA	once	TRBV7-6	TRBJ2-5	TGTGCCAGCAGCTTAGGACTAACCCAAGAGACCCAGTACTTC	CASSLGLTQETQYF
TRBD1	NA	TRBV27	TRBJ2-7	TGTGCCAGCAGTTCGCCTGGGGGACAGGGAGGGAACTACGAGCAGTACTTC	CASSSPGGQGGNYEQYF
TRBD2	once	TRBV11-2	TRBJ2-1	TGTGCCAGCAGCTTAATGGCCATGACTAGCGGGACCTACAATGAGCAGTTCTTC	CASSLMAMTSGTYNEQFF
TRBD1	NA	TRBV7-9	TRBJ1-2	TGTGCCAGCACCTACACAGGGGCTAACTATGGCTACACCTTC	CASTYTGANYGYTF
NA	NA	TRBV6-5	TRBJ2-1	TGTGCCAGCAGTTACTCACCCTCCTCCTACAATGAGCAGTTCTTC	CASSYSPSSYNEQFF
TRBD1	NA	TRBV7-3	TRBJ1-1	TGTGCCAGCAGCTTAAACGGACAGGGAAACACTGAAGCTTTCTTT	CASSLNGQGNTEAFF
NA	once	TRBV5-1	TRBJ1-1	TGCGCCAGCAGCTGGTCTACGGGGGCAGGGGAAGCTTTCTTT	CASSWSTGAGEAFF
NA	NA	TRBV6-5	TRBJ1-2	TGTGCCAGCAGACGGACGGCCAACTATGGCTACACCTTC	CASRRTANYGYTF
TRBD2	NA	TRBV19	TRBJ2-1	TGTGCCAGTAGTATAGTCCTAACAGCGGGAGTCTACAATGAGCAGTTCTTC	CASSIVLTAGVYNEQFF
NA	NA	TRBV6-1	TRBJ2-2	TGTGCCAGCAGTGACCGTTCTGGCGGGCCCACCGGGGAGCTGTTTTTT	CASSDRSGGPTGELFF
TRBD1	NA	TRBV5-5	TRBJ2-5	TGTGCCAGCAGAACTGCACAGGGGGCAGAGAAGACCCAGTACTTC	CASRTAQGAEKTQYF
NA	NA	TRBV5-8	TRBJ2-3	TGTGCCAGCAGCTTGACTTCATGGGGGACCTATAGCACAGATACGCAGTATTTT	CASSLTSWGTYSTDTQYF
NA	NA	TRBV2	TRBJ1-3	TGTGCCAGCAGTGGGAACTCTGGAAGCACCATATATTTT	CASSGNSGSTIYF
TRBD2	NA	TRBV11-2	TRBJ2-5	TGTGCCAGCAGCTTAGGGGGACTAGCGGGATACCAAGAGACCCAGTACTTC	CASSLGGLAGYQETQYF
TRBD1	large	TRBV6-4	TRBJ2-1	TGTGCCAGCAGTGTTTTGGCAGGGGGTTCGAATGAGCAGTTCTTC	CASSVLAGGSNEQFF
NA	few	TRBV4-1	TRBJ2-2	TGCGCCAGCAGCCAAGATTTTGACTCCGGGGAGCTGTTTTTT	CASSQDFDSGELFF
NA	NA	TRBV6-6	TRBJ1-4	TGTGCCAGCAGTAAGGGCGGAATGTATAATGAAAAACTGTTTTTT	CASSKGGMYNEKLFF
NA	NA	TRBV18	TRBJ1-5	TGTGCCAGCTCTGGATCGGATCTTAGCAATCAGCCCCAGCATTTT	CASSGSDLSNQPQHF
NA	few	TRBV18	TRBJ1-5	TGTGCCAGCTCACCACCGATAAGACAGGGCAATCAGCCCCAGCATTTT	CASSPPIRQGNQPQHF
NA	NA	TRBV6-6	TRBJ2-5	TGTGCCAGCAGTCTGCTTTTCCAAGAGACCCAGTACTTC	CASSLLFQETQYF
NA	NA	TRBV9	TRBJ1-2	TGTGCCAGCAGCGTAGCAGGGACCTCTGGATCAGGCTACACCTTC	CASSVAGTSGSGYTF
TRBD1	NA	TRBV10-3	TRBJ1-2	TGTGCCATCAGGGACCTAGACAGGGACTACTATGGCTACACCTTC	CAIRDLDRDYYGYTF
NA	once	TRBV15	TRBJ2-5	TGTGCCACCAGCATGGGGGCCGGAGAGACCCAGTACTTC	CATSMGAGETQYF
NA	few	TRBV27	TRBJ1-4	TGTGCCAGCACCTTATCCGCCAGGGTTATCGGTGAAAAACTGTTTTTT	CASTLSARVIGEKLFF
TRBD1	once	TRBV19	TRBJ1-1	TGTGCCAGTATCGGGGACAGGATCTTCACTGAAGCTTTCTTT	CASIGDRIFTEAFF
NA	NA	TRBV7-6	TRBJ2-7	TGTGCCAGCAGCTTAGGTGAAGGGCTCGGCTACGAGCAGTACTTC	CASSLGEGLGYEQYF
TRBD1	NA	TRBV6-6	TRBJ1-1	TGTGCCAGCAGTTACGGGACAGGGAACACTGAAGCTTTCTTT	CASSYGTGNTEAFF
NA	NA	TRBV25-1	TRBJ1-1	TGTGCCAGCAGATCAGTGAACACTGAAGCTTTCTTT	CASRSVNTEAFF
NA	few	TRBV19	TRBJ2-1	TGTGCCAGTAGTATGATTGGCTGGAATGAGCAGTTCTTC	CASSMIGWNEQFF
NA	NA	TRBV4-1	TRBJ2-5	TGCGCCAGCAGCCAAGATCAGAACAGGGTTGAGACCCAGTACTTC	CASSQDQNRVETQYF
TRBD1	NA	TRBV7-3	TRBJ2-1	TGTGCCAGCAGCTTAATTCAGGGGGCCCTCAATGAGCAGTTCTTC	CASSLIQGALNEQFF
NA	NA	TRBV28	TRBJ1-1	TGTGCCAGCAAGGGGGTCACTGAAGCTTTCTTT	CASKGVTEAFF
NA	medium-sized	TRBV6-4	TRBJ1-6	TGTGCCAGCAGTGACTCGAGGGACTCCTATAATTCACCCCTCCACTTT	CASSDSRDSYNSPLHF
NA	NA	TRBV5-1	TRBJ2-2	TGCGCCAGCAGCTCCGCGGGGCTGGACACCGGGGAGCTGTTTTTT	CASSSAGLDTGELFF
TRBD1	NA	TRBV6-5	TRBJ2-1	TGTGCCAGCAGTTACGGCCCAGGGGGCGCTGAGCAGTTCTTC	CASSYGPGGAEQFF
NA	NA	TRBV9	TRBJ2-3	TGTGCCAGCAGCTCCGGCCCCCCAGATACGCAGTATTTT	CASSSGPPDTQYF
NA	NA	TRBV28	TRBJ2-3	TGTGCCAGCAGTTTACCCCCAATCCACAGGGAAGGGAGCACAGATACGCAGTATTTT	CASSLPPIHREGSTDTQYF
TRBD2	NA	TRBV28	TRBJ2-4	TGTGCCAGCAGCTTAGCGGGGCGGGACATTCAGTACTTC	CASSLAGRDIQYF
TRBD2	NA	TRBV6-5	TRBJ2-1	TGTGCCAGCAGCGGGACTAGCGGCTACAATGAGCAGTTCTTC	CASSGTSGYNEQFF
TRBD2	NA	TRBV4-2	TRBJ2-3	TGTGCCAGCAGCCAAGATAGCGGGACTAGCGGGATGGTGCAGTATTTT	CASSQDSGTSGMVQYF
NA	NA	TRBV18	TRBJ2-3	TGTGCCAGCTCACCACAGGTAACAGATACGCAGTATTTT	CASSPQVTDTQYF
NA	NA	TRBV19	TRBJ1-1	TGTGCCAGTAGTATTCGGGAGGGGGGCTACGTGAACACTGAAGCTTTCTTT	CASSIREGGYVNTEAFF
TRBD2	NA	TRBV7-3	TRBJ2-1	TGTGCCAGCAGCCTTAGCGGGATCGACAATGAGCAGTTCTTC	CASSLSGIDNEQFF
TRBD1	NA	TRBV10-3	TRBJ1-2	TGTGCCATCAGGGGACAGGGCCAGAACTATGGCTACACCTTC	CAIRGQGQNYGYTF
TRBD2	NA	TRBV10-2	TRBJ2-1	TGCGCCAGCAGTCCCCCCAGGGGACTAGCGGGAGGGCGCTCCTACAATGAGCAGTTCTTC	CASSPPRGLAGGRSYNEQFF
NA	NA	TRBV21-1	TRBJ2-7	TGTGCCAGCAGCAACGCCCGAGACTGCCCCTACGAGCAGTACTTC	CASSNARDCPYEQYF
TRBD1	NA	TRBV6-5	TRBJ2-7	TGTGCCAGCAGTTACGCCGGGACAGGGGCCTACGAGCAGTACTTC	CASSYAGTGAYEQYF
TRBD1	NA	TRBV18	TRBJ1-3	TGTGCCAGCTCACCACGCCTGGACAGGGATGGAAACACCATATATTTT	CASSPRLDRDGNTIYF
TRBD2	few	TRBV5-1	TRBJ2-7	TGCGCCAGCGTAGCGGGAGGGAGGAACGAGCAGTACTTC	CASVAGGRNEQYF
NA	NA	TRBV6-1	TRBJ2-7	TGTGCCAGCAGTGAAACCCGGCAGGGGCCTATTTCCTACGAGCAGTACTTC	CASSETRQGPISYEQYF
NA	NA	TRBV14	TRBJ1-6	TGTGCCAGCAGCCCCCTTGGGGGTCTCTATAATTCACCCCTCCACTTT	CASSPLGGLYNSPLHF
NA	NA	TRBV29-1	TRBJ2-1	TGCACCACCGGGCGGAGCTCCTACAATGAGCAGTTCTTC	CTTGRSSYNEQFF
TRBD1	NA	TRBV30	TRBJ2-2	TGTGCCTGGAAACAGGGGACCGGGGAGCTGTTTTTT	CAWKQGTGELFF
NA	NA	TRBV27	TRBJ2-3	TGTGCCAGCAGTTTCCAGGGCACGGGAATCACAGATACGCAGTATTTT	CASSFQGTGITDTQYF
NA	few	TRBV7-3	TRBJ2-2	TGTGCCAGCAGCTTATGGGCTCATGACACCGGGGAGCTGTTTTTT	CASSLWAHDTGELFF
NA	NA	TRBV25-1	TRBJ2-3	TGTGCCAGCAGTGAATCCGGCAGGGCTAACACAGATACGCAGTATTTT	CASSESGRANTDTQYF